The TCR beta chain described here comes from a study of regulatory T cells in long-lasting Graves disease. Library construction for TCR beta used iRepertoire HTBI primers and Arm-PCR of CDR3 regions. TCRdb reprocessed the multiplex PCR reads with MiXCR, giving one entry per CDR3 protein. The sample contains some 340,000 distinct CDR3 sequences, roughly 12% of which appear only once. Study findings and constraints: Clonotypes that were public and shared totalled roughly 3,000 in persistent patients versus about 1,000 in new patients. Accuracy was possibly reduced by small sample size.

This clonotype was counted at least ten times. The antigen remains undetermined. The germline V gene has CDR1 DFQATT and CDR2 SNEGSKA (reference sequence). The CDR3 is made up of 15 amino acids. The V and J ends lost 6 bases and 0 bases, in that order; junction bases with no gene match: 8. Time point denoted: newly diagnosed GD, antithyroid drugs for less than 3 months. PBMC RNA was the source of the TCR library. Separately, the same data were catalogued under a study of T cells in Graves' hyperthyroidism and ophthalmopathy. That report notes: HTBI primers were used for first-round RT-PCR of the TCR CDR3.

The chain links TRBV20-1 to TRBJ2-3; 8 bases match TRBD2. The TCR originated in a young woman with Graves disease. Sequencing used peripheral blood mononuclear cells (PBMCs), obtained at new diagnosis, from a patient treated with antithyroid drugs. CDR3 sequence reads: CSAAGGVLSTDTQYF. The DNA of the CDR3 is TGCAGTGCCGCGGGGGGAGTCCTGAGCACAGATACGCAGTATTTT.